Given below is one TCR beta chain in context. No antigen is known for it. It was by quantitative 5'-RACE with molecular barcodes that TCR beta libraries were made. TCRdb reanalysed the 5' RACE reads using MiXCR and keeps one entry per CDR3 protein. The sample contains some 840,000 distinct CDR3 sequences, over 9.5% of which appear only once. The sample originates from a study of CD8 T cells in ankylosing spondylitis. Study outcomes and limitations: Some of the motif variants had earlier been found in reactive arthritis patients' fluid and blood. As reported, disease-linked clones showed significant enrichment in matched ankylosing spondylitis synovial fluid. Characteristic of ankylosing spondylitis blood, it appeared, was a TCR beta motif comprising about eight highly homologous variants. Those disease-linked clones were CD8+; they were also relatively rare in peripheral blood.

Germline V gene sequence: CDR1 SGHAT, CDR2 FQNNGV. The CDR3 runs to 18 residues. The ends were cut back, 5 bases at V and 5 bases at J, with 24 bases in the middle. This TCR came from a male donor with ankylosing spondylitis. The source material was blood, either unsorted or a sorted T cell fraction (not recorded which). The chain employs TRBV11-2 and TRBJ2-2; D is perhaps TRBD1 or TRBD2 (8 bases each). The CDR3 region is CASSPRGGRQGNTGELFF. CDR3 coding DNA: TGTGCCAGCAGCCCCCGGGGGGGAAGACAGGGGAATACCGGGGAGCTGTTTTTT.